This T cell receptor (beta chain) was observed in a study of cytomegalovirus exposure and HLA in healthy donors. Study-level findings and limits: Most TCR sequences proved rare, with some public TCRs found in many donors. V- and J-gene trimming of TCR beta was linked (in a later analysis) to a missense DCLRE1C variant.

In the PCR, 60 Vbeta and 13 Jbeta primers were used. The table came from immunoSEQ multiplex PCR; TCRdb's copy has only in-frame clones and leaves some out. The data contain around 170,000 clones, 65% to 75% of them singletons. As for this clone: Antigen unknown.

The clonotype originates from a girl between 5 and 17 years old in good health and CMV-seronegative. Sample: PBMCs.

CDR3 protein: CASSIPGQGQGGYTF. For the CDR3, the DNA is TGTGCCAGTAGTATCCCGGGACAGGGACAGGGTGGCTACACCTTC. The chain combines TRBV19 with TRBJ1-2; 9 positions agree with TRBD1. V lost 3 bases and J lost 7; bases outside the gene matches: 9. CDR1 and CDR2 from the germline V gene are LNHDA and SQIVND (reference sequence). The CDR3 contains 15 residues.